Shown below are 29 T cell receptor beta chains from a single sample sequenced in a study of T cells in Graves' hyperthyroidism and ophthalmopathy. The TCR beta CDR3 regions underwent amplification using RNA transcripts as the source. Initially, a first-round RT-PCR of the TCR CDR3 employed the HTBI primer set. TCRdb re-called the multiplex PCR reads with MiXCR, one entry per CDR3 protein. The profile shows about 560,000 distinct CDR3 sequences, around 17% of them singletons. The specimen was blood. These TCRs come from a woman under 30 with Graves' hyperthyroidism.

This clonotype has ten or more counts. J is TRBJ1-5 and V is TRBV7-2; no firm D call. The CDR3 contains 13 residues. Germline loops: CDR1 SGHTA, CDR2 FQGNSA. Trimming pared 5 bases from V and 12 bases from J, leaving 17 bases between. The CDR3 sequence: CASSRHPLRHQHF. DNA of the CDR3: TGTGCCAGCAGCAGGCACCCGCTCCGGCACCAGCATTTT.

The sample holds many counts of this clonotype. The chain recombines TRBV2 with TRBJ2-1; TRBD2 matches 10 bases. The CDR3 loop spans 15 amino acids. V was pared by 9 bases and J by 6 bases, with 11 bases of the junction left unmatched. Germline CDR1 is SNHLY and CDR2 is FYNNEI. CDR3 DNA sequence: TGTGCCAGGAATAAGCGGGAGGGGCTTGTCAATGAGCAGTTCTTC. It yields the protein CARNKREGLVNEQFF.

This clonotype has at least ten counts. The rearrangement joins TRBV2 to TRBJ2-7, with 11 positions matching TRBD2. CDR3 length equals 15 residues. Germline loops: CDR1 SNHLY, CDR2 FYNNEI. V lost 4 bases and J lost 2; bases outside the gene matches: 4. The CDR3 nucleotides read TGTGCCAGCAGTGGGCTAGCGGGAGGACCCTACGAGCAGTACTTC. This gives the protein CASSGLAGGPYEQYF.

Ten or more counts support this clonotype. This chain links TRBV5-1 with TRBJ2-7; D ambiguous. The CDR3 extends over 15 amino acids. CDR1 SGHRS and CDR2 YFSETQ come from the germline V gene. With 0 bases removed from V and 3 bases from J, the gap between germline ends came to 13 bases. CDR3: CASSLVSSSGYEQYF. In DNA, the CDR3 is TGCGCCAGCAGCTTGGTGAGTAGCTCCGGCTACGAGCAGTACTTC.

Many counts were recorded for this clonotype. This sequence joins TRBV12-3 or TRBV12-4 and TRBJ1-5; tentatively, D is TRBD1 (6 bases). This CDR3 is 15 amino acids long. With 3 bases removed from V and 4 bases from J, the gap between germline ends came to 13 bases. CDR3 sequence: CASSFWGAGNQPQHF. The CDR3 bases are TGTGCCAGCAGTTTTTGGGGGGCGGGAAATCAGCCCCAGCATTTT.

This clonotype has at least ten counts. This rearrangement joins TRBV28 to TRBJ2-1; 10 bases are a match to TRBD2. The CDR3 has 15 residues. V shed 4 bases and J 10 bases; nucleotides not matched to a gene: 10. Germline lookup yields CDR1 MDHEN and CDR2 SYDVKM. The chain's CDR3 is CASSSALAGVQEQFF. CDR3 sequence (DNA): TGTGCCAGCAGTTCCGCTCTAGCGGGAGTTCAGGAGCAGTTCTTC.

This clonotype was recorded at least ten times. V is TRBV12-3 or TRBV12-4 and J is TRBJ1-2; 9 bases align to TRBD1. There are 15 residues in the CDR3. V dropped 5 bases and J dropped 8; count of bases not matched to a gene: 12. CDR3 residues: CASSPTTGTGNGYTF. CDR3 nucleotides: TGTGCCAGCAGTCCAACCACCGGGACAGGGAACGGCTACACCTTC.

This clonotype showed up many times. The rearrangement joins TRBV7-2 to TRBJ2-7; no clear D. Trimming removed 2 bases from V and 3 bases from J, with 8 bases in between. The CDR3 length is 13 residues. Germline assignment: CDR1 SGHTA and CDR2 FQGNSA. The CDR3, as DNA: TGTGCCAGCAGCTTAAAAGTAGGCTACGAGCAGTACTTC. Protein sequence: CASSLKVGYEQYF. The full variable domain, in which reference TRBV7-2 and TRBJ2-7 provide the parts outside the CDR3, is GAGVSQSPSNKVTEKGKDVELRCDPISGHTALYWYRQSLGQGLEFLIYFQGNSAPDKSGLPSDRFSAERTGGSVSTLTIQRTQQEDSAVYLCASSLKVGYEQYFGPGTRLTVT.

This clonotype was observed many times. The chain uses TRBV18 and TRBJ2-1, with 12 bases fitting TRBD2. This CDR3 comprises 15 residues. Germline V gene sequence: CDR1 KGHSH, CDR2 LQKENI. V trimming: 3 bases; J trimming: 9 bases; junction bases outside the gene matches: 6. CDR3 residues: CASSPVGLAGVEQFF. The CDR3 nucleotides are TGTGCCAGCTCACCCGTGGGACTAGCGGGCGTTGAGCAGTTCTTC.

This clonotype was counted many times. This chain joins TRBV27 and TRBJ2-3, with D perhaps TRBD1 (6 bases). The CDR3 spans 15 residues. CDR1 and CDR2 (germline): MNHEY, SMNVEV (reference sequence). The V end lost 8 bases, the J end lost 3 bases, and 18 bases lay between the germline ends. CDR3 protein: CASRLGGARTDTQYF. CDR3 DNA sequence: TGTGCCAGCCGCCTTGGGGGCGCACGGACAGATACGCAGTATTTT.

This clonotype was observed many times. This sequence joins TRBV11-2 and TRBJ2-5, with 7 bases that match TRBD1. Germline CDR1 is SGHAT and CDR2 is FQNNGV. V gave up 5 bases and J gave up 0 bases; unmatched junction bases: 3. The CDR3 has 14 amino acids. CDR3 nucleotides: TGTGCCAGCAGCCCCGGGACAGACCAAGAGACCCAGTACTTC. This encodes CASSPGTDQETQYF.

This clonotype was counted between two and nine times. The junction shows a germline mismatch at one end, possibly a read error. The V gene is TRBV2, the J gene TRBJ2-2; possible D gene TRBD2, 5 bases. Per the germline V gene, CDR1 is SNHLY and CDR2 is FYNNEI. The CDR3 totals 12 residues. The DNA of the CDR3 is TGTGCCAGCAGCCCCACGCCCGGGGAGCTGCTTTTT. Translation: CASSPTPGELLF.

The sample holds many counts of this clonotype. The CDR3 DNA reads as TGTGCCAGCAGCTTGGGAGTGGCGGGAGGACACAATGAGCAGTTCTTC. Translated: CASSLGVAGGHNEQFF. This chain connects TRBV5-6 to TRBJ2-1; 8 nucleotides agree with TRBD2. The J segment lost 5 bases and the V segment lost 0 bases, leaving 7 bases of the junction unmatched. The CDR3 spans 16 residues. Germline V lookup: CDR1 SGHDT, CDR2 YYEEEE.

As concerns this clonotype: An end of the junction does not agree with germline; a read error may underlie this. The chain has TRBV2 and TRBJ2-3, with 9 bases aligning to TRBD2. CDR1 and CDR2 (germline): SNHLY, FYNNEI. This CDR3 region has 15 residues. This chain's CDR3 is CASSGLAGSRDMQYF. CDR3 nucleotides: TGTGCCAGCAGTGGGCTAGCGGGAAGCAGGGATATGCAGTATTTT.

The CDR3 loop reads CSASLAGGTGELFF. CDR3 sequence (DNA): TGCAGTGCTAGTTTAGCGGGGGGCACCGGGGAGCTGTTTTTT. This sequence joins TRBV20-1 and TRBJ2-2; 10 bases agree with TRBD2. From germline, CDR1 is DFQATT and CDR2 SNEGSKA (reference sequence). This CDR3 has 14 residues. Unmatched junction bases numbered 2, after V lost 3 bases and J lost 4 bases.

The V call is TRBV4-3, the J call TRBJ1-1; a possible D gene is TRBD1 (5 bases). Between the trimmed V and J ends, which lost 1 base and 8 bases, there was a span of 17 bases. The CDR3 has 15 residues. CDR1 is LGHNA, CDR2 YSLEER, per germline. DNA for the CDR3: TGCGCCAGCAGCCAAGGGGGTTTGGGGGTCAAGGAAGCTTTCTTT. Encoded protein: CASSQGGLGVKEAFF.

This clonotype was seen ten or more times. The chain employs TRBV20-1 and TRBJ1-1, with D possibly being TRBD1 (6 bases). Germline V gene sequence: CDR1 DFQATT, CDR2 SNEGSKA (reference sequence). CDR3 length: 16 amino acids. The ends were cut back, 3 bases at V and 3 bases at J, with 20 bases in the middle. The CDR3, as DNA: TGCAGTGCTAGGCGGGACACTTGGGGGTGGGACACTGAAGCTTTCTTT. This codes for CSARRDTWGWDTEAFF.

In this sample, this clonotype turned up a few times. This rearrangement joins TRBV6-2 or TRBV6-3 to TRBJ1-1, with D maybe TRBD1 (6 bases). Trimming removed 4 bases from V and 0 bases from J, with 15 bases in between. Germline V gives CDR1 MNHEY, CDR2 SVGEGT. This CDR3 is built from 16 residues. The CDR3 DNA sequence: TGTGCCAGCAGTTGGACAGAGAGTTTATTGAACACTGAAGCTTTCTTT. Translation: CASSWTESLLNTEAFF.

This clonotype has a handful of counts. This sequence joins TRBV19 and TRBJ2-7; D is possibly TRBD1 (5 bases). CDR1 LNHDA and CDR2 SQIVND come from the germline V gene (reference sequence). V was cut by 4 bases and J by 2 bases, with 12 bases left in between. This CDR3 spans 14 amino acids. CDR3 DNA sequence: TGTGCCAGTAGTAATTTCGGCAGGGCCTACGAGCAGTACTTC. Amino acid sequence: CASSNFGRAYEQYF.

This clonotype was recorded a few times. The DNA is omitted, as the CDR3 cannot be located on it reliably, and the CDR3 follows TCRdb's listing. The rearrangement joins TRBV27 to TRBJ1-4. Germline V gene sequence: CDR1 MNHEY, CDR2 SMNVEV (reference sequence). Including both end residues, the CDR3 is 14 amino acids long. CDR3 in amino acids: CASSTSGTNEKLFF.

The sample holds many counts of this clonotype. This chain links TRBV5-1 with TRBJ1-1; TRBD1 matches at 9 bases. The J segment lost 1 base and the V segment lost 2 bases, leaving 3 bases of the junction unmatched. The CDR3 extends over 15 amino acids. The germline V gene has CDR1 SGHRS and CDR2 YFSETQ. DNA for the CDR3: TGCGCCAGCAGCTTCGGGGACAGGGAGAACACTGAAGCTTTCTTT. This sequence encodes CASSFGDRENTEAFF. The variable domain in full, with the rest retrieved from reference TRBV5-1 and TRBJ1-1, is KAGVTQTPRYLIKTRGQQVTLSCSPISGHRSVSWYQQTPGQGLQFLFEYFSETQRNKGNFPGRFSGRQFSNSRSEMNVSTLELGDSALYLCASSFGDRENTEAFFGQGTRLTVV.

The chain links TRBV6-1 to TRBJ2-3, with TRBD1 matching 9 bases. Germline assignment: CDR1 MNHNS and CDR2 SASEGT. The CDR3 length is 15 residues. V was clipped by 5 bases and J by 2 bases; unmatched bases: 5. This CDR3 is CASSSRDRVTDTQYF. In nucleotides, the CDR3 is TGTGCCAGCAGTAGCCGGGACAGGGTCACAGATACGCAGTATTTT.

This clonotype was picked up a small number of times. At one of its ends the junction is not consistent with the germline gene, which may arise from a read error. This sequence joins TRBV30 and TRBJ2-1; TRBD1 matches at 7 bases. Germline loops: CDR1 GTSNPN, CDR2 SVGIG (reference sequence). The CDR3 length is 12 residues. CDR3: CAWSLTPGQRIF. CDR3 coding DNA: TGTGCCTGGAGTCTCACCCCGGGACAGCGTATCTTC.

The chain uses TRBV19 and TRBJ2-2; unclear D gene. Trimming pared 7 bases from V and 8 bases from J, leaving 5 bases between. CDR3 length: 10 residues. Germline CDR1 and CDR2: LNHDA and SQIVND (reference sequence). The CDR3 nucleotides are TGTGCCAGTAAACAGGGGGAGCTGTTTTTT. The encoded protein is CASKQGELFF.

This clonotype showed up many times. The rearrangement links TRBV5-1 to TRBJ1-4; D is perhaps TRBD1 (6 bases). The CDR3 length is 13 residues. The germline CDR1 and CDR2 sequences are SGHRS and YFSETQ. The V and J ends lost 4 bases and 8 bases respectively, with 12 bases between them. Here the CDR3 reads CASSTDRLEKLFF. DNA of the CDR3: TGCGCCAGCAGCACGGACAGACTCGAAAAACTGTTTTTT.

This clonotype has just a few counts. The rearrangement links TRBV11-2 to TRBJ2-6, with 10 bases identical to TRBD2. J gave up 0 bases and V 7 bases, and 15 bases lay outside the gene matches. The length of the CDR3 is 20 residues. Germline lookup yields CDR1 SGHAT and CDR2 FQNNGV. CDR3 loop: CASTVAGGLFTGSGANVLTF. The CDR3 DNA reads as TGTGCCAGCACCGTAGCGGGGGGTCTATTTACGGGCTCTGGGGCCAACGTCCTGACTTTC.

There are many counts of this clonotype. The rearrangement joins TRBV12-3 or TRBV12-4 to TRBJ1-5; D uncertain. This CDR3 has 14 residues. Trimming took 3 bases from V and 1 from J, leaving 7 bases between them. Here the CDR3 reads CASSLRESNQPQHF. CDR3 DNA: TGTGCCAGCAGTTTGAGGGAAAGCAATCAGCCCCAGCATTTT.

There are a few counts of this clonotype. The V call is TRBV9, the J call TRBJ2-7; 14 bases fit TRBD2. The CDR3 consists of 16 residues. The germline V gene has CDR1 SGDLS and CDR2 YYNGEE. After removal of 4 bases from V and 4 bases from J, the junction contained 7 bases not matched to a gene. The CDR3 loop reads CASSLGTSGGQYEQYF. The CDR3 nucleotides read TGTGCCAGCAGCCTCGGGACTAGCGGGGGACAGTACGAGCAGTACTTC.

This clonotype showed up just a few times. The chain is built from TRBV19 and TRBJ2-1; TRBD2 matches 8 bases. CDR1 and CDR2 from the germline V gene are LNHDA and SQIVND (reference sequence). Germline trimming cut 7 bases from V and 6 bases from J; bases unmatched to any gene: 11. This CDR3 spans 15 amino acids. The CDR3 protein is CASKSGGSLFNEQFF. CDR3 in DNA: TGTGCCAGTAAAAGCGGGGGATCCCTTTTCAATGAGCAGTTCTTC.